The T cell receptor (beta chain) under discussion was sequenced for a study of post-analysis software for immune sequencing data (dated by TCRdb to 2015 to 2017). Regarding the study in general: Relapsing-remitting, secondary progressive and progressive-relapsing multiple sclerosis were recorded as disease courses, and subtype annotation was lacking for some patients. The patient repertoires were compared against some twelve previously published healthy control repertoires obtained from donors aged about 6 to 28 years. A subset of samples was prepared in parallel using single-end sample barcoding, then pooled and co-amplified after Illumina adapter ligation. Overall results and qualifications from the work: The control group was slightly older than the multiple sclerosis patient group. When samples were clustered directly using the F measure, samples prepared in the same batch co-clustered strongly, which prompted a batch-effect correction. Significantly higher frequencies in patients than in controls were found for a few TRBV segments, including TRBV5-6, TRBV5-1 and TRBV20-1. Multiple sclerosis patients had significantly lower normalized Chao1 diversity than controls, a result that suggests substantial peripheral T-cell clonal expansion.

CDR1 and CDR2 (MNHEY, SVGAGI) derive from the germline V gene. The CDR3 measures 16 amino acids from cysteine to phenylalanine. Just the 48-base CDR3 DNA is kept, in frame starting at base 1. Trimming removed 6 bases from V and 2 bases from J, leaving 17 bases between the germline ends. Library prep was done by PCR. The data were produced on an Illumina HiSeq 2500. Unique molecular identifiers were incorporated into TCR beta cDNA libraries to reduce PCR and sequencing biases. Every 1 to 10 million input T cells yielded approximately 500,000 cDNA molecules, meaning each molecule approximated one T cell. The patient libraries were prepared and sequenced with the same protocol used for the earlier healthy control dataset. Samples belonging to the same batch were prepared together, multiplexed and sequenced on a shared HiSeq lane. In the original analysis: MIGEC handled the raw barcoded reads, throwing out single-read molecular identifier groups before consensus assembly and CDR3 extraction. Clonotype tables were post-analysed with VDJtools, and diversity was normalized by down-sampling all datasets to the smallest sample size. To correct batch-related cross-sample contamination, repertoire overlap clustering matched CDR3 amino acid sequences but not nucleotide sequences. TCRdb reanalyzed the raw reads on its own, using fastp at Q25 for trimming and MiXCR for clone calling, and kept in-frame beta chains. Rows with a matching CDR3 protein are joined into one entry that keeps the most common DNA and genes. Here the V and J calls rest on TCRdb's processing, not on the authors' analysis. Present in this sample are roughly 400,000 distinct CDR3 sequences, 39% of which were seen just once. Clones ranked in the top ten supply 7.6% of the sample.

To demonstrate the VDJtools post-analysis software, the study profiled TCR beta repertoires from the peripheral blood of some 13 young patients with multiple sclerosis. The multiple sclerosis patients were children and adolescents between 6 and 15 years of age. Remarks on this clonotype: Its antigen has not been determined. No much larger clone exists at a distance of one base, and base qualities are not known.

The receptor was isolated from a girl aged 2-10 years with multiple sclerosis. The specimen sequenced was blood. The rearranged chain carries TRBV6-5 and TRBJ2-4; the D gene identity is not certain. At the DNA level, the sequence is TGTGCCAGCAGCCAAGTTGACCGATTACCCAAAAACATTCAGTACTTC. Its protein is CASSQVDRLPKNIQYF.